The rows below give T cell receptor beta chains drawn from one sample of a study of cytomegalovirus exposure and HLA in healthy donors. The method was immunoSEQ multiplex PCR; TCRdb's version includes in-frame clones alone and lacks a portion of them. The table records roughly 120,000 clones, 80% to 85% of them present only once. The sample was PBMCs. All receptors come from a woman aged 25 to 39 in good health and CMV-seronegative. Each CDR3 is given with its conserved first and last residue. Each record gives: D gene, J gene, V gene, clone size, CDR3 DNA, CDR3 protein. D genes are given only for firm matches. Some rows have no size entry. The others give once, few or many, or a class for an expanded clone.

D: NA; J: TRBJ2-6; V: TRBV4-1; size: NA; DNA: TGCGCCAGCAGCCAAGACAGCTCTGGGGCCAACGTCCTGACTTTC; CDR3: CASSQDSSGANVLTF
D: NA; J: TRBJ2-7; V: TRBV12-5; size: NA; DNA: TGTGCTAGTGGTTTGGTCGACAGGTTTTCAGGCGAGCAGTACTTC; CDR3: CASGLVDRFSGEQYF
D: NA; J: TRBJ1-3; V: TRBV7-9; size: NA; DNA: TGTGCCAGCAGCTTAGTTGCCAGCGGCTCTGGAAACACCATATATTTT; CDR3: CASSLVASGSGNTIYF
D: NA; J: TRBJ2-7; V: TRBV11-2; size: NA; DNA: TGTGCCAGCACCAAAGAGCGTAGAGGCTACGAGCAGTACTTC; CDR3: CASTKERRGYEQYF
D: NA; J: TRBJ2-1; V: TRBV19; size: NA; DNA: TGTGCCAGTAGTAAGACAGTTTCCTCCTACAATGAGCAGTTCTTC; CDR3: CASSKTVSSYNEQFF
D: NA; J: TRBJ1-6; V: TRBV28; size: NA; DNA: TGTGCCAGCCGTCGTTTCTCCTATAATTCACCCCTCCACTTT; CDR3: CASRRFSYNSPLHF
D: TRBD2; J: TRBJ2-5; V: TRBV28; size: NA; DNA: TGTGCCAGCAGTTTACGCCTAGCGGGAGAGGAGACCCAGTACTTC; CDR3: CASSLRLAGEETQYF
D: TRBD2; J: TRBJ2-3; V: TRBV19; size: few; DNA: TGTGCCAGTACTAGCGGGAGTGCCACAGATACGCAGTATTTT; CDR3: CASTSGSATDTQYF
D: TRBD1; J: TRBJ1-2; V: TRBV19; size: few; DNA: TGTGCCAGTAGTATCTCCCCCCCTACAGGGGGTAACTATGGCTACACCTTC; CDR3: CASSISPPTGGNYGYTF
D: TRBD1; J: TRBJ1-2; V: TRBV28; size: NA; DNA: TGTGCCAGCAGTTTATGGGACAGGGATGGCGGCTACACCTTC; CDR3: CASSLWDRDGGYTF
D: NA; J: TRBJ2-3; V: TRBV30; size: NA; DNA: TGTGCCTGGAACAGGGAGAGGGATACGCAGTATTTT; CDR3: CAWNRERDTQYF
D: TRBD1; J: TRBJ2-3; V: TRBV7-2; size: NA; DNA: TGTGCCAGCAGCCCCCAGACAGGGTACACAGATACGCAGTATTTT; CDR3: CASSPQTGYTDTQYF
D: NA; J: TRBJ2-7; V: TRBV5-8; size: NA; DNA: TGTGCCAGCAGCTTGGAAGTCTACGAGCAGTACTTC; CDR3: CASSLEVYEQYF
D: NA; J: TRBJ1-1; V: TRBV5-4; size: NA; DNA: TGTGCCAGCAGCTTCCAGGGGACGCTGGAAGCTTTCTTT; CDR3: CASSFQGTLEAFF
D: NA; J: TRBJ1-5; V: TRBV30; size: once; DNA: TGTGCCTGGAGTACCCAGGGGTCGGGCAATCAGCCCCAGCATTTT; CDR3: CAWSTQGSGNQPQHF
D: NA; J: TRBJ2-7; V: TRBV27; size: NA; DNA: TGTGCCAGCGGGACTACAGGGAGTAGGGCCTACGAGCAGTACTTC; CDR3: CASGTTGSRAYEQYF
D: NA; J: TRBJ1-4; V: TRBV7-6; size: NA; DNA: TGTGCCAGCAGCCACACGGCCGGGGGAACAACTAATGAAAAACTGTTTTTT; CDR3: CASSHTAGGTTNEKLFF
D: NA; J: TRBJ1-3; V: TRBV6-6; size: few; DNA: TGTGCCAGCAGTCGGGGTCTCTCTGGAAACACCATATATTTT; CDR3: CASSRGLSGNTIYF
D: NA; J: TRBJ2-7; V: TRBV28; size: NA; DNA: TGTGCCAGCAGTTCCGTTGACAGGTCAGCCTACGAGCAGTACTTC; CDR3: CASSSVDRSAYEQYF
D: NA; J: TRBJ1-3; V: TRBV5-6; size: once; DNA: TGTGCCAGCAGCTTGGCGGGGCGGGGAACGGAGGGAAACACCATATATTTT; CDR3: CASSLAGRGTEGNTIYF
D: TRBD2; J: TRBJ2-7; V: TRBV18; size: NA; DNA: TGTGCCAGCTCACCCCCTTCTGGCGGGAGTACGTACGAGCAGTACTTC; CDR3: CASSPPSGGSTYEQYF
D: NA; J: TRBJ1-1; V: TRBV10-2; size: NA; DNA: TGCGCCAGCAGTGAAGCCGGACAATGGAACACTGAAGCTTTCTTT; CDR3: CASSEAGQWNTEAFF
D: TRBD2; J: TRBJ2-7; V: TRBV11-2; size: NA; DNA: TGTGCCAGCAGCTCGGGCCTTCGACTAGCGGGCCCCTACGAGCAGTACTTC; CDR3: CASSSGLRLAGPYEQYF
D: TRBD2; J: TRBJ2-1; V: TRBV15; size: NA; DNA: TGTGCCACCAGCAGAGAGTCGGGGGGTTACAATGAGCAGTTCTTC; CDR3: CATSRESGGYNEQFF
D: NA; J: TRBJ1-5; V: TRBV7-2; size: NA; DNA: TGTGCCAGCAGCCCCTCAGGGATGAGCAATCAGCCCCAGCATTTT; CDR3: CASSPSGMSNQPQHF
D: TRBD1; J: TRBJ1-1; V: TRBV18; size: few; DNA: TGTGCCAGCTCACGACGACAGGGGAGCACTGAAGCTTTCTTT; CDR3: CASSRRQGSTEAFF
D: NA; J: TRBJ2-7; V: TRBV19; size: NA; DNA: TGTGCCAGTAGTAGCGGAGGGGATTCGTACGAGCAGTACTTC; CDR3: CASSSGGDSYEQYF
D: NA; J: TRBJ2-2; V: TRBV7-2; size: NA; DNA: TGTGCCAGCAGCTTCGAAGAATCGGCCGGGGAGCTGTTTTTT; CDR3: CASSFEESAGELFF
D: TRBD1; J: TRBJ1-2; V: TRBV28; size: NA; DNA: TGTGCCAGCAGCCTACATGCAGGGGGTGAAAGCTATGGCTACACCTTC; CDR3: CASSLHAGGESYGYTF
D: TRBD1; J: TRBJ2-1; V: TRBV6-1; size: NA; DNA: TGTGCCAGCAGTGAGATAGGCGGGACAGGGAGCCGAAATGAGCAGTTCTTC; CDR3: CASSEIGGTGSRNEQFF
D: NA; J: TRBJ1-5; V: TRBV18; size: NA; DNA: TGTGCCAGCTCTATCTATGGTCAGCCCCAGCATTTT; CDR3: CASSIYGQPQHF
D: NA; J: TRBJ2-3; V: TRBV5-6; size: NA; DNA: TGTGCCAGCAGCTTGGACAGGGAGGATACGCAGTATTTT; CDR3: CASSLDREDTQYF
D: TRBD2; J: TRBJ2-1; V: TRBV27; size: NA; DNA: TGTGCCAGCAGTCCACGACTAGCGGGAGTGGATGAGCAGTTCTTC; CDR3: CASSPRLAGVDEQFF
D: NA; J: TRBJ2-5; V: TRBV21-1; size: NA; DNA: TGTGCCAGCAGCAAAACGCAGGGTGAGACCCAGTACTTC; CDR3: CASSKTQGETQYF
D: TRBD2; J: TRBJ2-5; V: TRBV5-8; size: NA; DNA: TGTGCCAGCAGCTTCCATTCTGGGACTAGTCGGAGAGAGACCCAGTACTTC; CDR3: CASSFHSGTSRRETQYF
D: TRBD2; J: TRBJ2-1; V: TRBV7-3; size: few; DNA: TGTGCCAGCAGCCCCTTGGGACTAGCGGACAATGAGCAGTTCTTC; CDR3: CASSPLGLADNEQFF
D: NA; J: TRBJ2-7; V: TRBV15; size: NA; DNA: TGTGCCACCAGCAGAAGGACGGGAGACTACGAGCAGTACTTC; CDR3: CATSRRTGDYEQYF
D: NA; J: TRBJ2-2; V: TRBV5-1; size: NA; DNA: TGCGCCAGCAGCTTGGAATTCGGGATACCGCTGTTTTTT; CDR3: CASSLEFGIPLFF
D: NA; J: TRBJ1-2; V: TRBV4-3; size: NA; DNA: TGCGCCAGGTGCGGCTATGGCTACACCTTC; CDR3: CARCGYGYTF
D: NA; J: TRBJ2-7; V: TRBV7-2; size: once; DNA: TGTGCCAGCAGCTTATCGTCAGGAGGTCCCTACGAGCAGTACTTC; CDR3: CASSLSSGGPYEQYF
D: TRBD2; J: TRBJ2-3; V: TRBV7-2; size: NA; DNA: TGTGCCAGCAGCATAGGACTAGCGGGGATCACAGATACGCAGTATTTT; CDR3: CASSIGLAGITDTQYF
D: NA; J: TRBJ1-1; V: TRBV10-3; size: NA; DNA: TGTGCCATCAGCCAGACAGCGATGAACACTGAAGCTTTCTTT; CDR3: CAISQTAMNTEAFF
D: NA; J: TRBJ2-4; V: TRBV21-1; size: NA; DNA: TGTGCCAGCAGCAACCCCGGGACACTTGAAAACATTCAGTACTTC; CDR3: CASSNPGTLENIQYF
D: TRBD2; J: TRBJ2-1; V: TRBV27; size: NA; DNA: TGTGCCAGCAGCCCAGGGACTAGCGGGAGAAATGAGCAGTTCTTC; CDR3: CASSPGTSGRNEQFF
D: TRBD1; J: TRBJ1-1; V: TRBV19; size: NA; DNA: TGTGCCAGTAGTGCAGGGGGGAACACTGAAGCTTTCTTT; CDR3: CASSAGGNTEAFF
D: TRBD2; J: TRBJ2-7; V: TRBV5-1; size: NA; DNA: TGCGCCAGCAGCTTTAGCGGGAGTGGTGTCGACGAGCAGTACTTC; CDR3: CASSFSGSGVDEQYF
D: TRBD2; J: TRBJ2-3; V: TRBV2; size: NA; DNA: TGTGCCAGTGGATTGGTCCCGGGGGTAAGAAGCGGGAGACAATCAGATACGCAGTATTTT; CDR3: CASGLVPGVRSGRQSDTQYF
D: TRBD1; J: TRBJ1-1; V: TRBV15; size: NA; DNA: TGTGCCACCAGCAGAGATCAGGACAGGGGAATGACTGAAGCTTTCTTT; CDR3: CATSRDQDRGMTEAFF
D: NA; J: TRBJ2-1; V: TRBV7-5; size: NA; DNA: TGTGCCAGAAGCTCCCGCCGTATGGCCGCCGATGAGCAGTTCTTC; CDR3: CARSSRRMAADEQFF
D: NA; J: TRBJ1-4; V: TRBV6-1; size: NA; DNA: TGTGCCAGCATTCCAGGGGTCGGGGAAAAACTGTTTTTT; CDR3: CASIPGVGEKLFF
D: TRBD1; J: TRBJ2-2; V: TRBV5-8; size: NA; DNA: TGTGCCAGCAGGTACATTCCCGAGACAGGGATCGCCGGGGAGCTGTTTTTT; CDR3: CASRYIPETGIAGELFF
D: TRBD2; J: TRBJ2-1; V: TRBV9; size: NA; DNA: TGTGCCAGCAGCGTAGGGGCAGGGGTAGCGGGAGGGTACAATGAGCAGTTCTTC; CDR3: CASSVGAGVAGGYNEQFF
D: TRBD1; J: TRBJ1-1; V: TRBV19; size: NA; DNA: TGTGCCAGTAGTAAACAACAGGGGGCCGGGGTTGAAGCTTTCTTT; CDR3: CASSKQQGAGVEAFF
D: TRBD1; J: TRBJ2-7; V: TRBV14; size: NA; DNA: TGTGCCAGCAGCCAAGATCAGACAGGGGTACTGGACGAGCAGTACTTC; CDR3: CASSQDQTGVLDEQYF
D: TRBD2; J: TRBJ2-7; V: TRBV6-1; size: NA; DNA: TGTGCCAGCAGCTCCGGGACTAGCGGGACTTACGAGCAGTACTTC; CDR3: CASSSGTSGTYEQYF
D: NA; J: TRBJ2-2; V: TRBV28; size: few; DNA: TGTGCCAGCAGCGACACCGGGGAGCTGTTTTTT; CDR3: CASSDTGELFF